This T cell receptor (beta chain) was sequenced during a study of blood T cells in healthy people across ages. The second PCR ran roughly 7 to 12 cycles with a sample-barcoded 5' primer and J-beta primers. TCRdb redid the calling of the 5' RACE reads with MiXCR, one entry per CDR3 protein. The table records roughly 1.6 million distinct CDR3 sequences, about 32% of them present only once. Germline loops: CDR1 MNHNY, CDR2 SVGAGI (reference sequence). This CDR3 region has 15 residues. After removal of 2 bases from V and 2 bases from J, the junction contained 5 bases not matched to a gene. Each donor's blood draw was around 9.2 milliliters of peripheral blood.

The clonotype was recovered from a woman aged 25 to 45 in good health. The chain links TRBV6-6 to TRBJ1-1; TRBD1 agrees at 7 bases. Sequencing was done on a sample of blood. CDR3 protein: CASSYDRVGNTEAFF. CDR3 bases: TGTGCCAGCAGTTACGACAGGGTAGGAAACACTGAAGCTTTCTTT.